This T cell receptor beta chain was profiled in a study of cytomegalovirus exposure and HLA in healthy donors. Study-wide points: The majority of TCR sequences were rare, yet some public TCRs appeared in many donors. After further analysis at a later stage, 16,951 TCR beta sequences were associated with HLA alleles at 0.05 false discovery rate. Solely CMV serostatus was available to characterize immune exposure.

With 60 Vbeta and 13 Jbeta primers, the PCR was carried out. TCRdb's table, derived via immunoSEQ multiplex PCR, lists solely in-frame clones and lacks some. Among about 200,000 clones, 76% were seen once, and the ten largest hold 0.63%. Comment on this clone: Its antigen is currently unknown.

The sequence was obtained from a man between 18 and 29 years old in good health and CMV-seronegative. Material: PBMCs.

The CDR3 DNA reads TGTGCCTGGAGTGTTTACGGGGAGCCCGGGAGAGGCGAGCAGTACTTC. The encoded protein is CAWSVYGEPGRGEQYF. J is TRBJ2-7 and V is TRBV30; the D gene is possibly TRBD2 (6 bases). V lost 0 bases and J 6 bases, leaving 21 bases between the germline ends. The CDR3 is made up of 16 amino acids. CDR1 is GTSNPN, CDR2 SVGIG, per germline (reference sequence).